This T cell receptor (beta chain) derives from a study of cytomegalovirus exposure and HLA in healthy donors. Study-wide findings and caveats: There were a few CMV-associated chains whose specificity for CMV antigens was confirmed in vitro. Earlier results showed most TCR beta V segments being productive about 90% or about 30% of the time.

This clone was counted between two and nine times. The antigen is undetermined. The V gene's germline CDR1 is SNHLY and CDR2 FYNNEI. CDR3 length equals 15 residues. Losses at the gene ends were 6 bases for V and 7 bases for J; bases not matched to a gene: 12. The PCR ran on 60 Vbeta and 13 Jbeta primers. Here immunoSEQ multiplex PCR was the method, and the copy in TCRdb shows in-frame clones only, minus some. The data show roughly 150,000 clones, roughly 85% seen once. This clonotype originated in a man aged 18 to 30 in good health and CMV-seropositive. Sample: PBMCs. The chain carries TRBV2 and TRBJ1-2, with 9 positions matching TRBD1. The CDR3 nucleotides read TGTGCCAGCAGGATACCGGGACAGGGAGGTGGTGGCTACACCTTC. Residues: CASRIPGQGGGGYTF.